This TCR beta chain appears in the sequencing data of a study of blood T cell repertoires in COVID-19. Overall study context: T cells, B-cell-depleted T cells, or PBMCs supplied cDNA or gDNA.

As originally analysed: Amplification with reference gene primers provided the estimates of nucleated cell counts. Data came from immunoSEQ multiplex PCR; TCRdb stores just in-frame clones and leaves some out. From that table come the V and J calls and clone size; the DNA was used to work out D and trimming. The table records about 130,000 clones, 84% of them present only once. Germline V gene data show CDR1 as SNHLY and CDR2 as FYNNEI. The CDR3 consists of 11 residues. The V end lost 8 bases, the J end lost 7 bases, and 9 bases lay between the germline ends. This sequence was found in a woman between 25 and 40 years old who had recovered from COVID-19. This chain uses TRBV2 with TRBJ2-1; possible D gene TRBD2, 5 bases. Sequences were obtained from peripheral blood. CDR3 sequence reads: CASRRGNEQFF. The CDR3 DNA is TGTGCCAGCCGCAGAGGGAATGAGCAGTTCTTC.